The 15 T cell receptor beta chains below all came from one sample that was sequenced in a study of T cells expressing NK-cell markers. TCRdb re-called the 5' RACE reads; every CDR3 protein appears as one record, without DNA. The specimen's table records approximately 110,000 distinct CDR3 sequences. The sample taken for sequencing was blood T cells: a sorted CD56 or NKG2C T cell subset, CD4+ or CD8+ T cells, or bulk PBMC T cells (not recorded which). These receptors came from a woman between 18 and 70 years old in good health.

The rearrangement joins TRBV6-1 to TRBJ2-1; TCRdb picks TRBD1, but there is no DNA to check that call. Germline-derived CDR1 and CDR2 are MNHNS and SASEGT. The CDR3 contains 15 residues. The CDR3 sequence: CASRAGTGSYNEQFF.

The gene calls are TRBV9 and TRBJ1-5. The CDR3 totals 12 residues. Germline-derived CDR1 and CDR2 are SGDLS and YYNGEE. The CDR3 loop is CASSDGDQPQHF.

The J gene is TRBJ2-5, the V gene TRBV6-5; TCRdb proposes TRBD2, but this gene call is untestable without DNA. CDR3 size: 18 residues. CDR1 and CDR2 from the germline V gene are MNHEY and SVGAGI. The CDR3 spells CASSYSTAGGQYQETQYF.

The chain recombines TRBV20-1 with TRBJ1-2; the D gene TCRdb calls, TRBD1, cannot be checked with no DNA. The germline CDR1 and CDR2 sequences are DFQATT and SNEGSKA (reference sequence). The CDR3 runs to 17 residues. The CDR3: CSARDQGQGFPNYGYTF.

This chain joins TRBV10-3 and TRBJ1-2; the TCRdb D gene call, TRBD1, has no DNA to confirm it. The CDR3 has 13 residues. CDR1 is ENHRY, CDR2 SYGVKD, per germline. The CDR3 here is CAISEGQLYGYTF.

CDR3 sequence reads: CASEDKNTGELFF. The chain carries TRBV5-6 and TRBJ2-2; TCRdb gives TRBD1 as the D gene, but with no DNA this cannot be confirmed. Germline loops: CDR1 SGHDT, CDR2 YYEEEE. The CDR3 runs to 13 residues.

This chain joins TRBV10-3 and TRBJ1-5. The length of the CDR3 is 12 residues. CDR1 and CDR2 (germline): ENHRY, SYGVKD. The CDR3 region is CASGYSNQPQHF.

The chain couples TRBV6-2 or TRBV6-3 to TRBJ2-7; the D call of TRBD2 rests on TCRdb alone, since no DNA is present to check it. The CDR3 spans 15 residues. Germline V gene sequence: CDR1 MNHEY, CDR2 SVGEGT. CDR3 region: CASSQLAGVSYEQYF.

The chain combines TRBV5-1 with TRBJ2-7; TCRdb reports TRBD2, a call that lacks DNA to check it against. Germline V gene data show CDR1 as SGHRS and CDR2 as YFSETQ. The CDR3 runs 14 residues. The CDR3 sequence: CASNLGEGRYEQYF.

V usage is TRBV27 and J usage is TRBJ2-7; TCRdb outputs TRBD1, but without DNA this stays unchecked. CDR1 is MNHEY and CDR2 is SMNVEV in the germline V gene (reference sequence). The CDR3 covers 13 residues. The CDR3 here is CASTSGPDYEQYF.

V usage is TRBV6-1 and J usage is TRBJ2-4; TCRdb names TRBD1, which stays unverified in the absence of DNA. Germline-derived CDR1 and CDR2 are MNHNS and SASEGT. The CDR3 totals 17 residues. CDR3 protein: CASSELTGLIAKNIQYF.

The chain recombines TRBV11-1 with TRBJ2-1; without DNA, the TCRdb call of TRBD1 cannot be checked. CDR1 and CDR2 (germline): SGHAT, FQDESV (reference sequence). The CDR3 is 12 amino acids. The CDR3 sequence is CASSSDTNEQFF.

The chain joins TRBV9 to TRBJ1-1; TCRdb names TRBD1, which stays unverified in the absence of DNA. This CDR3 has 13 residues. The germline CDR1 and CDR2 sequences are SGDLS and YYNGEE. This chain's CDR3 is CASTPGGNTEAFF.

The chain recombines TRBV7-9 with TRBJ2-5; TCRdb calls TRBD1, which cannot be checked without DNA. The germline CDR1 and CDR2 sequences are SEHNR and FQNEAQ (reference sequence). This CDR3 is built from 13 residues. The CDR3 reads CASSLGQPETQYF.

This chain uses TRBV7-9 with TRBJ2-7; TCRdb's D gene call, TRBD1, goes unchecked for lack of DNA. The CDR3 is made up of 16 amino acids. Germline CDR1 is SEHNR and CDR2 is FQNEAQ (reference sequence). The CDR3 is CASSLDPGQPSYEQYF.